Listed below are T cell receptor beta chains from one sample, sequenced in a study of PD-1 blockade in classical Hodgkin lymphoma. Clones were read by immunoSEQ multiplex PCR, and TCRdb kept only the in-frame ones, dropping some. The sample shows some 100,000 clones, roughly 89% of them seen only once. The sequences come from peripheral blood mononuclear cells (PBMCs), collected at baseline. These receptors all come from a human donor with classical Hodgkin lymphoma. Both conserved end residues are part of each CDR3. The D gene is left open where the match is weak. Some rows have no size entry. The others give once, few or many, or a class for an expanded clone.

size: NA
V: TRBV21-1
length: 17
J: TRBJ1-2
D: NA
CDR3: CASTALVRGRWCYGYTF
DNA: TGTGCCAGTACCGCGTTGGTCAGGGGGCGGTGGTGCTATGGCTACACCTTC

size: once
V: TRBV7-9
length: 17
J: TRBJ1-3
D: NA
CDR3: CASSLARATARGNTIYF
DNA: TGTGCCAGCAGCTTAGCCCGGGCAACAGCTAGGGGAAACACCATATATTTT

size: NA
V: TRBV25-1
length: 11
J: TRBJ2-7
D: NA
CDR3: CASSLVNEQYF
DNA: TGTGCCAGCAGTTTAGTTAACGAGCAGTACTTC

size: NA
V: TRBV7-9
length: 13
J: TRBJ1-2
D: TRBD1
CDR3: CASSFTGVEGYTF
DNA: TGTGCCAGCAGCTTTACAGGGGTGGAAGGCTACACCTTC

size: NA
V: TRBV29-1
length: 12
J: TRBJ2-1
D: NA
CDR3: CSVATQVDEQFF
DNA: TGCAGCGTAGCCACACAGGTCGATGAGCAGTTCTTC

size: NA
V: TRBV2
length: 11
J: TRBJ2-3
D: NA
CDR3: CASRGLHTQYF
DNA: TGTGCCAGCAGAGGACTTCATACGCAGTATTTT

size: NA
V: TRBV29-1
length: 12
J: TRBJ1-2
D: NA
CDR3: CSVEKQPYGYTF
DNA: TGCAGCGTTGAGAAACAGCCGTATGGCTACACCTTC

size: NA
V: TRBV9
length: 13
J: TRBJ1-1
D: NA
CDR3: CASNLRGNTEAFF
DNA: TGTGCCAGCAACCTACGGGGGAACACTGAAGCTTTCTTT

size: NA
V: TRBV29-1
length: 15
J: TRBJ2-1
D: TRBD2
CDR3: CSVEPASGDYNEQFF
DNA: TGCAGCGTTGAACCGGCTAGCGGGGATTACAATGAGCAGTTCTTC

size: NA
V: TRBV12-2
length: 17
J: TRBJ2-3
D: NA
CDR3: CASRLAGLKSRADTQYF
DNA: TGTGCAAGTCGCTTGGCCGGACTCAAATCGAGGGCAGATACGCAGTATTTT

size: few
V: TRBV10-1
length: 13
J: TRBJ2-7
D: NA
CDR3: CASSERPFYEQYF
DNA: TGCGCCAGCAGTGAGAGGCCTTTCTACGAGCAGTACTTC

size: NA
V: TRBV10-3
length: 12
J: TRBJ2-3
D: NA
CDR3: CAIQGVSDTQYF
DNA: TGTGCCATCCAAGGGGTCAGTGATACGCAGTATTTT

size: NA
V: TRBV6-4
length: 13
J: TRBJ1-1
D: TRBD1
CDR3: CASSYRQGGEAFF
DNA: TGTGCCAGCAGCTACAGACAGGGGGGTGAAGCTTTCTTT

size: NA
V: TRBV28
length: 16
J: TRBJ2-7
D: NA
CDR3: CASRGVRGGGGYEQYF
DNA: TGTGCCAGCAGGGGAGTAAGGGGAGGAGGAGGTTACGAGCAGTACTTC

size: NA
V: TRBV6-5
length: 14
J: TRBJ2-7
D: TRBD2
CDR3: CASSYGTTSYEQYF
DNA: TGTGCCAGCAGTTACGGGACTACCTCCTACGAGCAGTACTTC

size: NA
V: TRBV4-1
length: 17
J: TRBJ2-5
D: TRBD2
CDR3: CASSQSLGLAGVETQYF
DNA: TGCGCCAGCAGCCAATCCCTCGGGCTAGCGGGAGTAGAGACCCAGTACTTC

size: NA
V: TRBV4-1
length: 13
J: TRBJ2-1
D: NA
CDR3: CASSQDPTSRQFF
DNA: TGCGCCAGCAGCCAAGACCCCACTAGCCGGCAGTTCTTC

size: NA
V: TRBV7-3
length: 13
J: TRBJ1-1
D: NA
CDR3: CASSLGGATGAFF
DNA: TGTGCCAGCAGCTTAGGTGGGGCCACTGGGGCTTTCTTT

size: NA
V: TRBV2
length: 14
J: TRBJ2-4
D: NA
CDR3: CASLAATPKNIQYF
DNA: TGTGCCAGCTTGGCGGCGACCCCCAAAAACATTCAGTACTTC

size: NA
V: TRBV7-2
length: 17
J: TRBJ2-5
D: TRBD2
CDR3: CASSLGLGGRGEETQYF
DNA: TGTGCCAGCAGCTTAGGACTAGGCGGGAGGGGTGAAGAGACCCAGTACTTC

size: NA
V: TRBV10-3
length: 18
J: TRBJ2-3
D: TRBD1
CDR3: CAISFSGGESVSSDTQYF
DNA: TGTGCCATCAGCTTCTCAGGGGGCGAGTCCGTTAGTTCAGATACGCAGTATTTT

size: NA
V: TRBV19
length: 15
J: TRBJ2-1
D: NA
CDR3: CASSIVAGSHNEQFF
DNA: TGTGCCAGTAGTATAGTCGCGGGAAGTCACAATGAGCAGTTCTTC

size: NA
V: TRBV4-1
length: 15
J: TRBJ2-3
D: NA
CDR3: CASSQVSGVTDTQYF
DNA: TGCGCCAGCAGCCAAGTTTCCGGGGTAACAGATACGCAGTATTTT

size: NA
V: TRBV7-3
length: 13
J: TRBJ1-4
D: NA
CDR3: CASSAGLNEKLFF
DNA: TGTGCCAGCAGCGCAGGACTTAATGAAAAACTGTTTTTT

size: once
V: TRBV7-9
length: 19
J: TRBJ1-1
D: TRBD1
CDR3: CASSLGGIGGANWNTEAFF
DNA: TGTGCCAGCAGCTTAGGTGGGATAGGGGGCGCGAATTGGAACACTGAAGCTTTCTTT

size: NA
V: TRBV5-4
length: 14
J: TRBJ1-3
D: NA
CDR3: CASSPANSGNTIYF
DNA: TGTGCCAGCAGCCCCGCTAACTCTGGAAACACCATATATTTT

size: NA
V: TRBV25-1
length: 14
J: TRBJ2-7
D: NA
CDR3: CASSEGQGRSEQYF
DNA: TGTGCCAGCAGTGAGGGTCAGGGACGGAGCGAGCAGTACTTC

size: NA
V: TRBV5-1
length: 14
J: TRBJ2-7
D: TRBD1
CDR3: CASSPRDSLYEQYF
DNA: TGCGCCAGCAGCCCCCGGGACAGTCTCTACGAGCAGTACTTC

size: NA
V: TRBV10-2
length: 12
J: TRBJ2-1
D: NA
CDR3: CASSEITRGQFF
DNA: TGCGCCAGCAGTGAGATTACACGGGGGCAGTTCTTC

size: NA
V: TRBV28
length: 20
J: TRBJ2-7
D: TRBD2
CDR3: CASSFWFGEETSGRSVEQYF
DNA: TGTGCCAGCAGTTTTTGGTTTGGGGAAGAGACTAGCGGGAGGTCTGTCGAGCAGTACTTC

size: NA
V: TRBV5-4
length: 14
J: TRBJ2-3
D: NA
CDR3: CASSLGPSTDTQYF
DNA: TGTGCCAGCAGCCTAGGACCAAGCACAGATACGCAGTATTTT

size: NA
V: TRBV15
length: 16
J: TRBJ2-4
D: NA
CDR3: CATSRAVTGAKNIQYF
DNA: TGTGCCACCAGCAGAGCAGTCACAGGAGCCAAAAACATTCAGTACTTC

size: NA
V: TRBV30
length: 16
J: TRBJ2-3
D: TRBD2
CDR3: CAWSLASGRAGDTQYF
DNA: TGTGCCTGGAGTTTGGCTAGCGGGAGGGCCGGAGATACGCAGTATTTT

size: NA
V: TRBV21-1
length: 13
J: TRBJ2-7
D: NA
CDR3: CARGGHLIYEQYF
DNA: TGTGCCAGGGGGGGCCACCTTATCTACGAGCAGTACTTC

size: NA
V: TRBV4-2
length: 19
J: TRBJ2-7
D: NA
CDR3: CASSQEPLWADSLSYEQYF
DNA: TGTGCCAGCAGCCAAGAGCCCCTTTGGGCGGACAGTCTCTCCTACGAGCAGTACTTC

size: NA
V: TRBV5-1
length: 19
J: TRBJ1-6
D: NA
CDR3: CASSLTSREVGLNNSPLHF
DNA: TGCGCCAGCAGCTTGACTTCTAGGGAGGTGGGCCTGAATAATTCACCCCTCCACTTT